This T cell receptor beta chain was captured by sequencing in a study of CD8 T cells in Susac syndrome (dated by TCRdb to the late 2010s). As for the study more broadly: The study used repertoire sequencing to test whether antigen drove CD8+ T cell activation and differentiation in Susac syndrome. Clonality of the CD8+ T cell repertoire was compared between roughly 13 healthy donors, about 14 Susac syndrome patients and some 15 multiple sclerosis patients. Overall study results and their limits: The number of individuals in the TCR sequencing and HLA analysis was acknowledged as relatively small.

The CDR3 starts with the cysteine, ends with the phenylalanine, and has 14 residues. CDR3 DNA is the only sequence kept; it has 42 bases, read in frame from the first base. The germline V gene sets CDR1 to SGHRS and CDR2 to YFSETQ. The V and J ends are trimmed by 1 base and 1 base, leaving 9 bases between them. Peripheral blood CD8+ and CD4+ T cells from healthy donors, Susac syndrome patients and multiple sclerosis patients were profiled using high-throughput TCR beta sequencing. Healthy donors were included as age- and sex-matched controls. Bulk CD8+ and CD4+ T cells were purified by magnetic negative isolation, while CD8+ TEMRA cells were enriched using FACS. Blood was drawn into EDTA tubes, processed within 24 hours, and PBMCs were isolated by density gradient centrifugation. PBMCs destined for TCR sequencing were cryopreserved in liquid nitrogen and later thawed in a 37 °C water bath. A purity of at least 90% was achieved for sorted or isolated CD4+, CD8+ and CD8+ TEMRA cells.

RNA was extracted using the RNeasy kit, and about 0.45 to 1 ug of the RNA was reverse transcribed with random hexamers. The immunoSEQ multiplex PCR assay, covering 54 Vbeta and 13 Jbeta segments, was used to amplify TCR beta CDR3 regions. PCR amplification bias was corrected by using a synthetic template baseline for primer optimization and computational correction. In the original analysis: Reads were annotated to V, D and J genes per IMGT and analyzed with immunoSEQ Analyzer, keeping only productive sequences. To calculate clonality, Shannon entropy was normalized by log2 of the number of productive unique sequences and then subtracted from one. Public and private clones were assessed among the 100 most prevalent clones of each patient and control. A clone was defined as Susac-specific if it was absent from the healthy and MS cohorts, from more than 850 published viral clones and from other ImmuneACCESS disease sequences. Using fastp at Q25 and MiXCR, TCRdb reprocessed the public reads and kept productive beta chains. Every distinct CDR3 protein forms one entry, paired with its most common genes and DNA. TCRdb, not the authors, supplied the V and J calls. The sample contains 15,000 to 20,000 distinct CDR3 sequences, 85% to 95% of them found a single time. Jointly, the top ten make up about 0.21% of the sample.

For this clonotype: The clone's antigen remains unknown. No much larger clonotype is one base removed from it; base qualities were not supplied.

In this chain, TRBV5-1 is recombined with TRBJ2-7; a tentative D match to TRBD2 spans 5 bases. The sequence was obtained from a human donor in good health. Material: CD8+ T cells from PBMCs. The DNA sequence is TGCGCCAGCAGCTTGTTCGGGGATTCCTACGAGCAGTACTTC. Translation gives CASSLFGDSYEQYF.